This TCR beta chain is drawn from a study of T cells in Graves' hyperthyroidism and ophthalmopathy. Whole-study findings and limits: Among thyroid clonotypes expanded above 0.001, most also appeared in blood. With a median lead of around 6.7 months before onset, the model predicted ophthalmopathy. A model of 13 V-J pairs discriminated ophthalmopathy from stable hyperthyroidism.

V was pared by 0 bases and J by 4 bases, with 6 bases between. The CDR3 sequence is 13 residues long. CDR1 is MNHEY and CDR2 is SMNVEV in the germline V gene (reference sequence). Amplification targeted TCR beta CDR3 regions from RNA transcripts. The HTBI primer set drove a first-round RT-PCR of the TCR CDR3. TCRdb redid the calling of the multiplex PCR reads with MiXCR, one entry per CDR3 protein. Of approximately 270,000 distinct CDR3 sequences detected, roughly 15% appear once; the ten largest clones hold less than 15%. This clonotype was counted many times. Its target is unknown. Source material: blood. This chain joins TRBV27 and TRBJ1-2, with D unresolved. This TCR derives from a middle-aged woman with Graves' hyperthyroidism that later progressed to Graves' ophthalmopathy. The CDR3 DNA follows: TGTGCCAGCAGTTTATCGGGCAGCTATGGCTACACCTTC. Residues: CASSLSGSYGYTF.